This T cell receptor beta chain was sequenced for a study of PD-1 blockade in mismatch repair-deficient tumors (dated by TCRdb to the late 2010s). At the level of the whole study: Between late 2013 and late 2016, 86 consecutive patients with over ten mismatch repair-deficient cancer types, all previously treated and progressing, were enrolled in the trial. Tumor-associated T cell clones in the peripheral blood of patients responding to PD-1 blockade were tracked using deep sequencing of TCR CDR3 regions.

Mismatch repair deficiency in every enrolled patient was established by polymerase chain reaction or immunohistochemistry. TCR sequencing was carried out for a few patients who responded to pembrolizumab therapy. The phase II trial prospectively evaluated PD-1 blockade with pembrolizumab in advanced mismatch repair-deficient cancers, independent of tissue of origin. Peripheral blood T cell samples were gathered serially, both before PD-1 blockade started and at multiple time points afterward. The timing of each blood sample was reported as weeks after the first dose of pembrolizumab. Study-wide findings and limitations: Clones residing in the tumor, which were often undetectable in blood before treatment, expanded quickly after pembrolizumab and then contracted, generally before radiologic responses.

Relative to germline, V is 3 bases shorter and J is 5 bases shorter, with 18 bases between their ends. For CDR1 and CDR2, the germline V gene lists SGHRS and YFSETQ. Inclusive of the bounding cysteine and phenylalanine, the CDR3 is 15 residues long. Here the CDR3 DNA is all that survives: 45 bases in frame from base 1. Note on this clone: Its antigen is still unknown. Base qualities are missing; no much larger clone stands one base away.

The library was produced with the immunoSEQ multiplex PCR assay. The immuneACCESS repertoire file appears here via TCRdb, limited to in-frame rearrangements. These files lack a portion of the clones; in checked studies, under half of the deficit traces to unresolved V genes, and the cause of the others is not known. This sample has around 120,000 clones in its table, and roughly 90% of those were observed once. Approximately 12% of the sample is held by the ten biggest clonotypes. The clonotype was recovered from an adult with mismatch repair-deficient cancer. Recombination joined TRBV5-1 with TRBJ2-7; matching of 6 bases hints at TRBD1 as the D gene. Sequenced here: peripheral blood, sampled just under 74 weeks after starting pembrolizumab. The CDR3 loop reads CASSWADRLKDEQYF. The bases read TGCGCCAGCAGCTGGGCTGACAGGTTGAAAGACGAGCAGTACTTC.